Shown below are 2 T cell receptor beta chains from a single sample sequenced in a study of neoadjuvant anti-PD-1 for oral cavity cancer. Profiled with immunoSEQ multiplex PCR; TCRdb holds only in-frame clones, not every one. The table has over 11,000 clones, roughly four fifths seen once; the top ten hold approximately 2%. The time point here: after neoadjuvant nivolumab, at surgical resection. Sequenced material: PBMCs, taken after nivolumab (anti-PD-1) treatment. Receptor source: a person aged 35 to 85 with oral cavity squamous cell carcinoma.

The gene calls are TRBV19 and TRBJ1-1; unclear D gene. The CDR3 covers 14 residues. V was shortened by 6 bases and J by 4 bases, with 15 bases between the two germline ends. CDR1 LNHDA and CDR2 SQIVND come from the germline V gene (reference sequence). The CDR3 nucleotides are TGTGCCAGTAGAGACATCTTAGCTGGCACTGAAGCTTTCTTT. Translated, it gives CASRDILAGTEAFF.

The rearrangement uses TRBV4-2 and TRBJ1-5, with D possibly being TRBD1 (6 bases). CDR3 length equals 16 residues. The germline V and J ends were trimmed by 1 base and 0 bases, with 10 bases remaining between them. Looked up from germline, CDR1 is LGHNA and CDR2 is YNFKEQ. The DNA for the CDR3 is TGTGCCAGCAGCCAAGCAGCAGGGGATAGCAATCAGCCCCAGCATTTT. This translates into CASSQAAGDSNQPQHF.